The sequence of this T cell receptor beta chain was determined in a study of blood T cell repertoires in COVID-19. Study context: COVID-19 samples, acute and convalescent, were from the United States, Italy and Spain. T cells, B-cell-depleted T cells, or PBMCs supplied cDNA or gDNA.

Trimming took 9 bases from V and 4 from J; bases not matched to a gene: 12. The CDR3 is made up of 14 amino acids. Assay: immunoSEQ multiplex PCR; the TCRdb copy retains only in-frame clones and omits some. The table records 230,000 or so clones, 80% to 90% of them present only once. The chain joins TRBV23-1 to TRBJ2-7; 7 bases map to TRBD1. TRBV23-1 is marked as an open reading frame, function uncertain. Sequenced sample: peripheral blood. The clonotype was recovered from a man aged 25-45 years with active or convalescent COVID-19. CDR3 nucleotides: TGCGCCAGGGCACCCCAACAGGGGATATACGAGCAGTACTTC. Residues: CARAPQQGIYEQYF.